These 19 T cell receptor beta chains share one sample of origin, sequenced in a study of T cells in severe cutaneous drug reactions. The iRepertoire multiplex PCR system with TCR subtype-specific primers built both bulk and single-cell libraries. TCRdb reprocessed the multiplex PCR reads and reports one entry per CDR3 protein, with no DNA. In all, the sample yields roughly 1,000 distinct CDR3 sequences. The patients sequenced had a carbamazepine-induced Stevens-Johnson syndrome or toxic epidermal necrolysis reaction. The sample comprised PBMCs. The receptors come from a human donor with Stevens-Johnson syndrome, a severe cutaneous drug reaction.

This clonotype is identified as large from frequency. The V gene is TRBV27, the J gene TRBJ2-7; TCRdb's assignment of TRBD1 cannot be checked, as there is no DNA. CDR1 is MNHEY and CDR2 is SMNVEV in the germline V gene (reference sequence). The CDR3 loop spans 14 amino acids. The CDR3 protein is CASSLGPGVYEQYF.

Considering frequency, this clonotype is medium-sized. CDR3 sequence: CASSRPGGYGYTF. The chain has TRBV7-2 and TRBJ1-2. The germline V gene encodes CDR1 SGHTA and CDR2 FQGNSA. The CDR3 loop spans 13 amino acids.

This clonotype registers large by frequency. The rearrangement links TRBV6-2 or TRBV6-3 to TRBJ2-1; TCRdb's D gene call, TRBD1, goes unchecked for lack of DNA. The germline V gene encodes CDR1 MNHEY and CDR2 SVGEGT. The CDR3 consists of 14 residues. This chain's CDR3 is CASSYSIRRDEQFF.

This clonotype is deemed large by its frequency. The chain is built from TRBV7-2 and TRBJ2-1; the D call from TCRdb, TRBD1, cannot be confirmed without DNA. From germline, CDR1 is SGHTA and CDR2 FQGNSA. This CDR3 has 15 residues. The CDR3: CASSPTRGAYNEQFF.

This chain uses TRBV29-1 with TRBJ1-1; TCRdb names TRBD1, which stays unverified in the absence of DNA. The CDR3 is 17 amino acids. Germline V CDR1 and CDR2: SQVTM, ANQGSEA. This CDR3 reads CSVEQGALSTSWTEAFF.

V usage is TRBV4-1 and J usage is TRBJ1-1. The germline V gene has CDR1 MGHRA and CDR2 YSYEKL. The CDR3 contains 16 residues. This chain's CDR3 is CASSQVLRGANTEAFF.

The chain employs TRBV5-4 and TRBJ2-1. This CDR3 comprises 16 residues. CDR1 is SGHNT and CDR2 is YYREEE in the germline V gene (reference sequence). CDR3 protein: CASSSPTSSSYNEQFF.

This chain uses TRBV30 with TRBJ2-1; TCRdb calls TRBD2, which cannot be checked without DNA. The CDR3 totals 17 residues. Germline CDR1 and CDR2: GTSNPN and SVGIG (reference sequence). CDR3 in amino acids: CAGLHSGAGFSYNEQFF.

According to its frequency, this clonotype is large. The chain uses TRBV7-2 and TRBJ2-3. This CDR3 contains 15 residues. Germline V gene data show CDR1 as SGHTA and CDR2 as FQGNSA. The CDR3 loop is CASSLDRLRTDTQYF.

This clonotype registers medium-sized by frequency. The V call is TRBV6-4, the J call TRBJ1-1; the TRBD1 assignment by TCRdb is unverifiable without DNA. Germline V CDR1 and CDR2: MRHNA, SNTAGT. The length of the CDR3 is 13 residues. The CDR3 here is CASSIDSRAEAFF.

By frequency, this clonotype is medium-sized. This chain joins TRBV5-4 and TRBJ2-7; no DNA is available, so the TRBD2 call from TCRdb remains unchecked. Germline CDR1 SGHNT, CDR2 YYREEE (reference sequence). The CDR3 loop spans 14 amino acids. CDR3 region: CASSSLLTPGEQYF.

The chain couples TRBV20-1 to TRBJ1-2; TCRdb designates TRBD1, a call that cannot be tested without DNA. CDR3 length: 15 amino acids. Germline CDR1 reads DFQATT; CDR2 reads SNEGSKA (reference sequence). CDR3 in amino acids: CSARVRTDTNYGYTF.

This clonotype is called large based on its frequency. The J gene is TRBJ2-3, the V gene TRBV7-2. The CDR3 totals 13 residues. Germline V gene lookup returns CDR1 SGHTA and CDR2 FQGNSA. The CDR3 sequence is CASSSQRTDTQYF.

This clonotype registers large (0.1 to 1%) by frequency. The chain employs TRBV28 and TRBJ2-1; TCRdb names TRBD2, which stays unverified in the absence of DNA. This CDR3 has 14 amino acids. CDR1 is MDHEN, CDR2 SYDVKM, per germline. This CDR3 is CASRALAESNEQFF.

Its frequency marks this clonotype as medium-sized. This rearrangement joins TRBV12-3 or TRBV12-4 to TRBJ2-1; lacking DNA, the TRBD1 call made by TCRdb goes unchecked. The CDR3 has 14 amino acids. CDR3 sequence reads: CASSPRGRVYEQFF.

This chain links TRBV19 with TRBJ2-6; checking the TCRdb D call of TRBD1 is not possible without DNA. CDR1 and CDR2 from the germline V gene are LNHDA and SQIVND (reference sequence). The CDR3 contains 15 residues. The CDR3 sequence: CASTLSGSGANVLTF.

Considering frequency, this clonotype is medium-sized (0.01 to 0.1%). The V call is TRBV10-3, the J call TRBJ1-6. Germline V gene data show CDR1 as ENHRY and CDR2 as SYGVKD. CDR3 length: 15 amino acids. The CDR3 loop is CAISERQADNSPLHF.

This clonotype is labeled medium-sized based on frequency. This chain uses TRBV12-3 or TRBV12-4 with TRBJ2-7. The CDR3 covers 14 residues. The CDR3 reads CASSLTLSSYEQYF.

According to its frequency, this clonotype is medium-sized (0.01 to 0.1%). The rearrangement joins TRBV6-2 or TRBV6-3 to TRBJ2-7. The germline V gene encodes CDR1 MNHEY and CDR2 SVGEGT. The CDR3 has 15 amino acids. CDR3 region: CASSRNLRHSYEQYF.